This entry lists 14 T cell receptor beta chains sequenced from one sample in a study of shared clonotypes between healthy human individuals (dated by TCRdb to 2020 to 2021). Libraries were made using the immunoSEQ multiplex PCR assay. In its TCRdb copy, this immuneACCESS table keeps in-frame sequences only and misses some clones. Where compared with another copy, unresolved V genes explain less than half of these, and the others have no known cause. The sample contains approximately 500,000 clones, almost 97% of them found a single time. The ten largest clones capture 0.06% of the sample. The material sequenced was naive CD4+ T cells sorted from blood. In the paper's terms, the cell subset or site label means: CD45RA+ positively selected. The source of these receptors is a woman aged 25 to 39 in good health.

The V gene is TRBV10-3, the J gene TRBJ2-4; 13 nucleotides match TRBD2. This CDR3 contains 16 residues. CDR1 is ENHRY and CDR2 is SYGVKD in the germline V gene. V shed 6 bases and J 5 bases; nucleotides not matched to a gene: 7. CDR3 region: CAISPGLAGMENIQYF. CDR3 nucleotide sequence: TGTGCCATCAGCCCGGGACTAGCGGGGATGGAAAACATTCAGTACTTC.

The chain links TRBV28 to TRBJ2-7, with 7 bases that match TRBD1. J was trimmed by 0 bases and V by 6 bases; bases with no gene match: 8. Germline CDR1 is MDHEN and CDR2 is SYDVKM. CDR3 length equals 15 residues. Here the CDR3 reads CASSVTGMGSYEQYF. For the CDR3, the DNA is TGTGCCAGCAGCGTGACAGGGATGGGCTCCTACGAGCAGTACTTC.

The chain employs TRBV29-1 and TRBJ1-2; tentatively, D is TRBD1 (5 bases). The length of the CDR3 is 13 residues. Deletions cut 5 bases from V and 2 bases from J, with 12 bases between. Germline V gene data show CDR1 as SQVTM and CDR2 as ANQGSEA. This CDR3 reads CSVNETANYGYTF. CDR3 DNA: TGCAGCGTTAACGAGACAGCCAACTATGGCTACACCTTC.

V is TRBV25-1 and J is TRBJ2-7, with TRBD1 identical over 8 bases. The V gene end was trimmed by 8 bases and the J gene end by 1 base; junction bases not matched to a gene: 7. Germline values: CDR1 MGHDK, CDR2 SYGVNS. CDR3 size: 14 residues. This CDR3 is CASGQGGGSYEQYF. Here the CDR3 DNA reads TGTGCCAGCGGACAGGGAGGAGGTTCCTACGAGCAGTACTTC.

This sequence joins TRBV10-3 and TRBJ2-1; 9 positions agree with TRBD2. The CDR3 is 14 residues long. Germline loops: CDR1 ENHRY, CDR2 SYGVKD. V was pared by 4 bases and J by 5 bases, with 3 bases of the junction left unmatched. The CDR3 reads CAISGTSENNEQFF. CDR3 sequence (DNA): TGTGCCATCAGTGGGACTAGCGAAAACAATGAGCAGTTCTTC.

CDR3: CASSLAYEQYF. CDR3 nucleotides: TGTGCCAGCAGCTTGGCCTACGAGCAGTACTTC. The V call is TRBV5-8, the J call TRBJ2-5; no reliable D call. The J call is uncertain, as TRBJ2-7 better fits the DNA end. CDR1 and CDR2 (germline): SGHTS, YDEGEE. The CDR3 contains 11 residues.

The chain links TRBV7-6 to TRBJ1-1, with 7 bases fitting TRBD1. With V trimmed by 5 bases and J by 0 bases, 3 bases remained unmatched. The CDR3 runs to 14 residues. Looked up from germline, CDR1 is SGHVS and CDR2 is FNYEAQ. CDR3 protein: CASSRDSLNTEAFF. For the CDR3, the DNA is TGTGCCAGCAGCCGGGACAGCTTGAACACTGAAGCTTTCTTT.

The CDR3 reads CAWSHIYGGIGSYEQYF. The CDR3 nucleotides read TGTGCCTGGAGTCATATCTATGGAGGTATTGGCTCCTACGAGCAGTACTTC. The V and J genes are TRBV30 and TRBJ2-7; possibly TRBD2 for D (5 bases). Trimming pared 2 bases from V and 0 bases from J, leaving 20 bases between. The CDR3 sequence is 17 residues long. CDR1 GTSNPN and CDR2 SVGIG come from the germline V gene (reference sequence).

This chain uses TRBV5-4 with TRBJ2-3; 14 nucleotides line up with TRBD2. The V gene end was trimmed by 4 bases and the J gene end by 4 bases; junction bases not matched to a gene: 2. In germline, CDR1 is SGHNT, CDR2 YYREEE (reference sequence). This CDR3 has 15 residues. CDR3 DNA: TGTGCCAGCAGCCGGGGACTAGCGGGAGCAGATACGCAGTATTTT. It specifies CASSRGLAGADTQYF. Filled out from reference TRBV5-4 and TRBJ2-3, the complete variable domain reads ETGVTQSPTHLIKTRGQQVTLRCSSQSGHNTVSWYQQALGQGPQFIFQYYREEENGRGNFPPRFSGLQFPNYSSELNVNALELDDSALYLCASSRGLAGADTQYFGPGTRLTVL.

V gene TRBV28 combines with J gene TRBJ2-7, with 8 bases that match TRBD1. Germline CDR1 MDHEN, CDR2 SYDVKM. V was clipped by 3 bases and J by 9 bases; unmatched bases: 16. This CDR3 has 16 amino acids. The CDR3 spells CASSFSQGAPSAGQYF. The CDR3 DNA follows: TGTGCCAGCAGTTTTAGCCAGGGGGCCCCCTCAGCCGGGCAGTACTTC.

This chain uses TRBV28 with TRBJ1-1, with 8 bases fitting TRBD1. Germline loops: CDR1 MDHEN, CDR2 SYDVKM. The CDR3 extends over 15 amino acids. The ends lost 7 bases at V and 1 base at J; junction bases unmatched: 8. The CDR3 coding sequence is TGTGCCAGCATCTCCCTCGGACAGGGGAACACTGAAGCTTTCTTT. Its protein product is CASISLGQGNTEAFF.

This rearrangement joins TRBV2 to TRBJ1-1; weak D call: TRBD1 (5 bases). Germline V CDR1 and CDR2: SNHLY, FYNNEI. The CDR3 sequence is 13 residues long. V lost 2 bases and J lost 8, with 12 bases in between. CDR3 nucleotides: TGTGCCAGCAGTGAAAGCAGGGCGTGGGAAGCTTTCTTT. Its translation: CASSESRAWEAFF. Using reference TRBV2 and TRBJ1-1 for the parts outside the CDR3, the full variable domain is EPEVTQTPSHQVTQMGQEVILRCVPISNHLYFYWYRQILGQKVEFLVSFYNNEISEKSEIFDDQFSVERPDGSNFTLKIRSTKLEDSAMYFCASSESRAWEAFFGQGTRLTVV.

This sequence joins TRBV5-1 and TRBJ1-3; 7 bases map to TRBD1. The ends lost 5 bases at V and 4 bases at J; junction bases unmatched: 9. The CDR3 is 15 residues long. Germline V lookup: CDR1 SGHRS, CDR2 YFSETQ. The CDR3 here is CASSSTGAGGNTIYF. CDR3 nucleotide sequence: TGCGCCAGCAGTTCAACAGGGGCTGGAGGAAACACCATATATTTT. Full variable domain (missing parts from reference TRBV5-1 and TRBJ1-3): KAGVTQTPRYLIKTRGQQVTLSCSPISGHRSVSWYQQTPGQGLQFLFEYFSETQRNKGNFPGRFSGRQFSNSRSEMNVSTLELGDSALYLCASSSTGAGGNTIYFGEGSWLTVV.

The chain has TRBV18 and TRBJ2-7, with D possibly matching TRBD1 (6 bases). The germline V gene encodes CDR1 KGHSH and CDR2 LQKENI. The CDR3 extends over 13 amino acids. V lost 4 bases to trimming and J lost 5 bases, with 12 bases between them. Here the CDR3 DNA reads TGTGCCAGCTCACGCCACAGGGACAACGAGCAGTACTTC. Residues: CASSRHRDNEQYF.